This T cell receptor (beta chain) was recorded in a study of cytomegalovirus exposure and HLA in healthy donors. This CDR3 comprises 17 residues. Germline V CDR1 and CDR2: SGHDN, FVKESK. J was trimmed by 0 bases and V by 1 base; bases with no gene match: 6. Vbeta (60) and Jbeta (13) primers were used in the PCR. Some clones are missing from TCRdb's copy, which holds only in-frame ones; the method was immunoSEQ multiplex PCR. The sample table includes about 160,000 clones. The rearrangement uses TRBV14 and TRBJ1-3; TRBD1 aligns across 7 bases. The sequencing input was PBMCs. This receptor was taken from a woman aged 45-65 years in good health and CMV-seronegative. CDR3 amino acids: CASSQATGTASGNTIYF. The CDR3 DNA reads as TGTGCCAGCAGCCAAGCTACAGGGACAGCCTCTGGAAACACCATATATTTT.